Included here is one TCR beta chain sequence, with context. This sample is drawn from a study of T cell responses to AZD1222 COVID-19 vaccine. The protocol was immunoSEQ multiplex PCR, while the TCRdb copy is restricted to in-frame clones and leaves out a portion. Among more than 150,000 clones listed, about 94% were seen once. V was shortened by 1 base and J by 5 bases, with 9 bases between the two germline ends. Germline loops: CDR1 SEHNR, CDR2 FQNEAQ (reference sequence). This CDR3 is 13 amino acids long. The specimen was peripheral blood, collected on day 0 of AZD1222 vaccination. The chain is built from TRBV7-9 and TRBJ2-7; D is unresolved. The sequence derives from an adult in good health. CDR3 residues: CASSLGARDEQYF. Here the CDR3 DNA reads TGTGCCAGCAGCTTAGGGGCTAGGGACGAGCAGTACTTC.